This TCR beta chain was captured by sequencing in a study of read filtering for tumor transcriptome and immune sequencing. At the level of the study: Revised staging placed eight or nine patients in R-ISS I, about 17 in II, about 7 in III.

Study-wide findings and caveats: Compared with RNA-seq, IR-seq gave much higher clonotype depth and reliability. Single-read clonotypes: about 83% of IR-seq clonotypes (roughly 4% of reads), 60% to 75% of RNA-seq clonotypes (roughly 49% of reads).

The library was built from about 400 ng RNA with molecular barcoded adaptors for alpha/delta and beta/gamma chains. MiXCR, run by TCRdb on the reads, gives a single entry per CDR3 protein. The repertoire holds fewer than 150,000 distinct CDR3 sequences, with approximately 13% as singletons. In this sample, this clonotype turned up many times. Its antigen is not known. The germline V and J ends were trimmed by 4 bases and 1 base, with 11 bases remaining between them. This CDR3 comprises 15 residues. Germline V gene data show CDR1 as LNHDA and CDR2 as SQIVND (reference sequence). This clonotype was sampled from a donor at least 40 years old with multiple myeloma. Source material: a population of CD138-negative cells sorted from bone marrow. The chain has TRBV19 and TRBJ2-1; D may match TRBD1 or TRBD2 (5 bases each). In nucleotides, the CDR3 is TGTGCCAGTAGTAGGGGTGGGGGATCCTACAATGAGCAGTTCTTC. Its translation: CASSRGGGSYNEQFF.